This T cell receptor (beta chain) comes out of a study of cytomegalovirus exposure and HLA in healthy donors. The PCR used 60 Vbeta and 13 Jbeta primers. Profiled with immunoSEQ multiplex PCR; TCRdb holds only in-frame clones, not every one. Altogether a few hundred thousand clones are present, about 80% being singletons, with the ten largest covering roughly 0.58%. Study conclusions and caveats: Several of the most significant clusters appeared linked to common viral pathogens, based on a later analysis. An analysis done earlier found most TCR beta V segments productive about 87% or about 30% of the time. Later analysis showed TCR association rates varying by HLA locus, highest for DRB1 and lowest for HLA-C.

This clone came up a few times. What it recognizes is unknown. V shed 5 bases and J 8 bases; nucleotides not matched to a gene: 4. The CDR3 extends over 13 amino acids. The germline V gene has CDR1 SEHNR and CDR2 FQNEAQ (reference sequence). The rearrangement uses TRBV7-9 and TRBJ1-4, with 8 bases matching TRBD1. The source material was PBMCs. The clonotype was recovered from a woman aged 40 to 55 in good health and CMV-seronegative. The CDR3 DNA reads TGTGCCAGCAGCGAACGGACAGGGGAAAAACTGTTTTTT. Its protein is CASSERTGEKLFF.